This T cell receptor beta chain is from a study of blood T cell repertoires in COVID-19. Study-wide context: Samples taken during acute and convalescent COVID-19 were collected in the United States, Italy and Spain. T cells, B-cell-depleted T cells, or PBMCs provided the cDNA or gDNA that served as material.

The germline CDR1 and CDR2 sequences are MNHEY and SVGAGI. V was clipped by 10 bases and J by 4 bases, with 16 bases between them. The CDR3 spans 13 residues. Source study methods: Amplified reference gene primers provided the basis for estimating nucleated cell counts. TCRdb's table, derived via immunoSEQ multiplex PCR, lists solely in-frame clones and lacks some. V, J and clone size are taken as reported in that table, and D and trimming were inferred from the DNA itself. The sample has 15,000 to 17,000 clones; 80% to 90% are singletons. V and J are TRBV6-5 and TRBJ2-5; a weak D match, TRBD1 (6 bases). This receptor was obtained from a man between 70 and 80 years old in a cohort sampled during active COVID-19. Sequencing was carried out using peripheral blood. The CDR3, as DNA: TGTGCCACCACTCCCGGCAGGGGAGAGACCCAGTACTTC. It is translated as CATTPGRGETQYF.